Each of the 3 T cell receptor beta chains below was sequenced from the same sample in a study of cytomegalovirus exposure and HLA in healthy donors. PCR primers comprised 60 Vbeta and 13 Jbeta primers. Data came from immunoSEQ multiplex PCR; TCRdb stores just in-frame clones and leaves some out. This repertoire includes around 150,000 clones. Sequenced sample: PBMCs. The receptor set was obtained from a man aged 25-45 years in good health and CMV-seronegative.

This sequence joins TRBV11-3 and TRBJ2-5; D gene ambiguous. Germline-derived CDR1 and CDR2 are SGHNT and YENEEA. The CDR3 extends over 13 amino acids. V was cut by 5 bases and J by 2 bases, with 9 bases left in between. The CDR3, as DNA: TGTGCCAGCAGCGGAGACTTACAAGAGACCCAGTACTTC. Translated: CASSGDLQETQYF.

The J gene is TRBJ1-2, the V gene TRBV5-1; D may be TRBD1 (6 bases). Trimming left V 1 base short and J 1 base short, with 11 bases between. The CDR3 is 15 amino acids. Germline lookup yields CDR1 SGHRS and CDR2 YFSETQ. The CDR3 DNA reads as TGCGCCAGCAGCTTGAATCAGGGGAGTAACTATGGCTACACCTTC. As protein: CASSLNQGSNYGYTF.

V gene TRBV6-4 combines with J gene TRBJ2-3; 10 positions agree with TRBD1. The V gene end was trimmed by 7 bases and the J gene end by 5 bases; junction bases not matched to a gene: 9. This CDR3 spans 15 amino acids. The germline gives CDR1 MRHNA, CDR2 SNTAGT. The CDR3 region has the DNA TGTGCCAGCAAGGTGACAGGGGGCGCGGAAGATACGCAGTATTTT. It is translated as CASKVTGGAEDTQYF.